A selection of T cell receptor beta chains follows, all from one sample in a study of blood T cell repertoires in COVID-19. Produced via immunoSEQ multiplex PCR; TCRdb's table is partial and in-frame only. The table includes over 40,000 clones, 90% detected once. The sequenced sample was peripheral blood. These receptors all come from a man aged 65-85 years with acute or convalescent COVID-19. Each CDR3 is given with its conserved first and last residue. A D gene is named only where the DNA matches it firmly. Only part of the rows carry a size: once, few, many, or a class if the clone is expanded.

CDR3: CAWRPPDRGSNEKLFF
DNA: TGTGCCTGGCGGCCCCCAGACAGGGGATCTAATGAAAAACTGTTTTTT
V: TRBV30
size: NA
J: TRBJ1-4
D: TRBD1

CDR3: CASSSGLLSRSSYNEQFF
DNA: TGTGCCAGCAGCTCGGGACTCCTGTCAAGGAGCTCCTACAATGAGCAGTTCTTC
V: TRBV5-4
size: NA
J: TRBJ2-1
D: NA

CDR3: CASSLGEAEKLFF
DNA: TGTGCCAGCAGCTTAGGGGAGGCTGAAAAACTGTTTTTT
V: TRBV7-8
size: NA
J: TRBJ1-4
D: NA

CDR3: CASSLLGANQPQHF
DNA: TGTGCCAGCAGCTTACTGGGGGCCAATCAGCCCCAGCATTTT
V: TRBV7-9
size: NA
J: TRBJ1-5
D: NA

CDR3: CASQGLVSGNEQFF
DNA: TGTGCCAGCCAAGGACTAGTGAGTGGGAATGAGCAGTTCTTC
V: TRBV18
size: NA
J: TRBJ2-1
D: TRBD2

CDR3: CASSLVGQSNYGYTF
DNA: TGTGCCAGCAGCTTGGTGGGACAGTCCAACTATGGCTACACCTTC
V: TRBV5-4
size: NA
J: TRBJ1-2
D: TRBD1

CDR3: CASSLAGALGYGYTF
DNA: TGTGCCAGCAGCTTGGCAGGGGCGCTGGGCTATGGCTACACCTTC
V: TRBV5-4
size: NA
J: TRBJ1-2
D: NA

CDR3: CASSFDRQSSYNSPLHF
DNA: TGTGCCAGCAGCTTCGACCGACAGAGCTCCTATAATTCACCCCTCCACTTT
V: TRBV27
size: NA
J: TRBJ1-6
D: NA

CDR3: CASSLAQGGGQYF
DNA: TGTGCCAGCAGCTTAGCACAGGGTGGCGGTCAGTACTTC
V: TRBV7-2
size: NA
J: TRBJ2-4
D: NA

CDR3: CASTPGSGANVLTF
DNA: TGTGCCAGTACCCCAGGTTCGGGGGCCAACGTCCTGACTTTC
V: TRBV6-5
size: NA
J: TRBJ2-6
D: NA

CDR3: CASSIASGGHYEQYF
DNA: TGTGCCAGTAGTATAGCTAGCGGGGGGCACTACGAGCAGTACTTC
V: TRBV19
size: NA
J: TRBJ2-7
D: TRBD2

CDR3: CASSWGRSLNTEAFF
DNA: TGTGCCAGCAGTTGGGGGCGCAGCCTGAACACTGAAGCTTTCTTT
V: TRBV28
size: few
J: TRBJ1-1
D: NA

CDR3: CASSLPRAGVGYTF
DNA: TGTGCCAGTAGTCTCCCCAGGGCAGGGGTAGGCTACACCTTC
V: TRBV19
size: NA
J: TRBJ1-2
D: NA

CDR3: CASSGQNRGAVQYF
DNA: TGTGCCAGTAGTGGCCAGAACCGTGGGGCCGTCCAGTATTTT
V: TRBV19
size: NA
J: TRBJ2-3
D: NA

CDR3: CASGQANYGYTF
DNA: TGTGCCAGCGGACAAGCTAACTATGGCTACACCTTC
V: TRBV9
size: NA
J: TRBJ1-2
D: NA

CDR3: CASSPRRVEQPQHF
DNA: TGTGCCAGCAGCCCTCGGCGGGTGGAACAGCCCCAGCATTTT
V: TRBV7-8
size: NA
J: TRBJ1-5
D: NA

CDR3: CASSSSGAGNTEAFF
DNA: TGTGCCAGCAGCTCCTCAGGGGCTGGGAACACTGAAGCTTTCTTT
V: TRBV7-2
size: NA
J: TRBJ1-1
D: NA

CDR3: CASSGVVTSGVEETQYF
DNA: TGTGCCAGCAGCGGTGTGGTGACTAGCGGGGTTGAAGAGACCCAGTACTTC
V: TRBV7-6
size: NA
J: TRBJ2-5
D: TRBD2

CDR3: CASSPTLAGGRYEQYF
DNA: TGTGCCAGCTCACCAACCCTAGCGGGGGGGCGGTACGAGCAGTACTTC
V: TRBV18
size: NA
J: TRBJ2-7
D: TRBD2

CDR3: CASSRAPGGANQPQHF
DNA: TGTGCCAGCAGCCGAGCTCCGGGGGGCGCGAATCAGCCCCAGCATTTT
V: TRBV4-2
size: NA
J: TRBJ1-5
D: NA

CDR3: CASSLARGLGLRTPQYF
DNA: TGTGCCAGCAGCTTAGCGCGCGGGCTAGGACTGCGTACACCACAGTATTTT
V: TRBV7-8
size: NA
J: TRBJ2-3
D: NA

CDR3: CASTAPLPGQGGYGYTF
DNA: TGTGCCAGCACCGCCCCCCTCCCTGGACAGGGAGGTTATGGCTACACCTTC
V: TRBV7-9
size: NA
J: TRBJ1-2
D: TRBD1

CDR3: CASRQGLAEAFF
DNA: TGTGCCAGCAGACAGGGTTTAGCTGAAGCTTTCTTT
V: TRBV11-2
size: NA
J: TRBJ1-1
D: NA

CDR3: CATSKGQGTNYGYTF
DNA: TGTGCCACCAGCAAGGGACAGGGGACTAACTATGGCTACACCTTC
V: TRBV15
size: NA
J: TRBJ1-2
D: TRBD1

CDR3: CASSQGLSGNTIYF
DNA: TGCGCCAGCAGCCAAGGGCTCTCTGGAAACACCATATATTTT
V: TRBV4-1
size: NA
J: TRBJ1-3
D: NA

CDR3: CAWSKSGGAPDTQYF
DNA: TGTGCCTGGAGTAAAAGTGGGGGGGCTCCAGATACGCAGTATTTT
V: TRBV30
size: NA
J: TRBJ2-3
D: NA

CDR3: CASSAGRGEKLFF
DNA: TGTGCCAGCAGCGCCGGGAGAGGTGAAAAACTGTTTTTT
V: TRBV7-2
size: NA
J: TRBJ1-4
D: NA

CDR3: CASSGGSYNEQFF
DNA: TGCGCCTCTAGCGGGGGCTCCTACAATGAGCAGTTCTTC
V: TRBV4-1
size: NA
J: TRBJ2-1
D: TRBD2

CDR3: CASGTGGYRAFF
DNA: TGTGCCAGCGGGACAGGGGGTTATAGGGCTTTCTTT
V: TRBV25-1
size: NA
J: TRBJ1-1
D: TRBD1

CDR3: CASGQANTGELFF
DNA: TGCGCCAGCGGGCAGGCGAACACCGGGGAGCTGTTTTTT
V: TRBV5-1
size: NA
J: TRBJ2-2
D: NA

CDR3: CASSLLAGNSYNEQFF
DNA: TGTGCCAGCAGCTTACTAGCGGGTAACTCCTACAATGAGCAGTTCTTC
V: TRBV7-3
size: once
J: TRBJ2-1
D: TRBD2

CDR3: CASSEGGSRSYEQYF
DNA: TGTGCCAGCAGTGAAGGCGGATCTCGATCTTACGAGCAGTACTTC
V: TRBV2
size: NA
J: TRBJ2-7
D: NA

CDR3: CASSIRGGHTEAFF
DNA: TGTGCCAGTAGTATAAGGGGTGGCCACACTGAAGCTTTCTTT
V: TRBV19
size: NA
J: TRBJ1-1
D: NA

CDR3: CASSEEQTNYNEQFF
DNA: TGTGCCAGCAGTGAGGAACAGACGAACTACAATGAGCAGTTCTTC
V: TRBV6-1
size: NA
J: TRBJ2-1
D: NA

CDR3: CASSPLGDSNNEQFF
DNA: TGTGCCAGCAGCCCTTTGGGGGACAGTAACAATGAGCAGTTCTTC
V: TRBV4-2
size: NA
J: TRBJ2-1
D: TRBD1

CDR3: CASSPKAGGTDTQYF
DNA: TGTGCCAGCAGCCCAAAGGCGGGGGGGACAGATACGCAGTATTTT
V: TRBV2
size: NA
J: TRBJ2-3
D: TRBD2

CDR3: CSVEDLYSRQGSNYGYTF
DNA: TGCAGCGTTGAAGATCTCTACTCCAGACAGGGATCAAACTATGGCTACACCTTC
V: TRBV29-1
size: NA
J: TRBJ1-2
D: TRBD1

CDR3: CASSRGLLEQYF
DNA: TGTGCCAGCAGCCGGGGGTTGTTGGAGCAGTACTTC
V: TRBV12-3/TRBV12-4
size: few
J: TRBJ2-7
D: NA

CDR3: CASTPSTPLNTEAFF
DNA: TGTGCCAGTACCCCATCGACTCCTTTGAACACTGAAGCTTTCTTT
V: TRBV19
size: NA
J: TRBJ1-1
D: NA

CDR3: CASSQDVFPSNYGYTF
DNA: TGTGCCAGCAGCCAAGATGTCTTTCCTTCTAACTATGGCTACACCTTC
V: TRBV3-1/TRBV3-2
size: NA
J: TRBJ1-2
D: NA